Described below is a single TCR beta chain sequence and its context. Antigen specificity is unknown. The sample belongs to a study of shared clonotypes between healthy human individuals. Regarding the study as a whole: Incompleteness in sorted-subset sequencing, despite large depth, was shown by rarefaction. The study drew on few donors, limiting represented genetic and exposure-history diversity.

Genomic DNA belonging to each subset was distributed in equal measure over several immunoSEQ plates. The assay was immunoSEQ multiplex PCR, and TCRdb's table has in-frame clones only and misses some. The sample carries under 850,000 clones, nearly 95% recorded once. The CDR3 consists of 13 residues. V lost 0 bases and J lost 7, with 9 bases in between. CDR1 and CDR2 (germline): WNHNN, SYGVQD (reference sequence). Selected positively for CCR7 and CD45RO-negative, naive CD8 cells excluded terminally differentiated effector memory CD45RA+ cells. Caucasian adults living in Nashville, Tennessee, provided all samples.

This clonotype was sampled from a man aged 30 to 39 in good health. Specimen: naive CD8+ T cells sorted from blood. This chain connects TRBV10-1 to TRBJ1-1; no reliable D call. In DNA form, the CDR3 reads TGCGCCAGCAGTGAGTCGAGTAGTGTTGAAGCTTTCTTT. It encodes CASSESSSVEAFF.